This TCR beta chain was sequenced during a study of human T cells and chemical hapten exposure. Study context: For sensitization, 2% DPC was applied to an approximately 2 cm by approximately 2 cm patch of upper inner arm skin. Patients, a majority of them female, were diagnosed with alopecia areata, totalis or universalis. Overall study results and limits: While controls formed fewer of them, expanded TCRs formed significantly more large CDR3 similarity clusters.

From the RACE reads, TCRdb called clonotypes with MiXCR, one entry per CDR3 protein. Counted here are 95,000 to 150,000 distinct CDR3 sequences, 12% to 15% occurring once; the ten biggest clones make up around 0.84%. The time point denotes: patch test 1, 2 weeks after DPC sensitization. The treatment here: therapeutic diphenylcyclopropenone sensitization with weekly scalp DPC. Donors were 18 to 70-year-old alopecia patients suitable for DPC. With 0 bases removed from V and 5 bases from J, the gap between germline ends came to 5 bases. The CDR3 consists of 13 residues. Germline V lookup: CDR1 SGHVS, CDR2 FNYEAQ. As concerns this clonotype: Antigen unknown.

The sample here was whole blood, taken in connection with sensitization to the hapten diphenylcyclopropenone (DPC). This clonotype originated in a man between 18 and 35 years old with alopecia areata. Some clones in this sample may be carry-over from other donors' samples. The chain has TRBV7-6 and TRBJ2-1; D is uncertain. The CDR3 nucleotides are TGTGCCAGCAGCTTAGCGCTCGACAATGAGCAGTTCTTC. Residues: CASSLALDNEQFF.